These 24 T cell receptor beta chains were sequenced from one sample in a study of blood T cell repertoires in COVID-19. The protocol was immunoSEQ multiplex PCR, while the TCRdb copy is restricted to in-frame clones and leaves out a portion. The profile covers 130,000 to 150,000 clones, with over 80% appearing a single time and about 1.7% taken by the ten largest. Sequencing input: peripheral blood. These receptors were taken from a woman aged 50 to 60 with acute or convalescent COVID-19.

The genes are TRBV9 and TRBJ1-4, with TRBD1 as a possible D gene (5 bases). This CDR3 has 15 amino acids. Trimming took off 2 bases at V and 5 bases at J, with 13 bases between the two ends. Germline CDR1 SGDLS, CDR2 YYNGEE. In DNA form, the CDR3 reads TGTGCCAGCAGCGTTTCAGGGAACATAAATGAAAAACTGTTTTTT. The encoded protein is CASSVSGNINEKLFF.

The V call is TRBV6-5, the J call TRBJ1-3; TRBD1 might be the D (6 bases). Germline loops: CDR1 MNHEY, CDR2 SVGAGI. The CDR3 covers 15 residues. The ends were cut back, 6 bases at V and 4 bases at J, with 16 bases in the middle. The CDR3 DNA reads TGTGCCAGCAGCTTCGACAGGTTGAAAGGAAACACCATATATTTT. Translated: CASSFDRLKGNTIYF.

In its sample, this clone was seen a few times. V and J are TRBV5-1 and TRBJ1-1; 7 bases agree with TRBD1. Germline V gene data show CDR1 as SGHRS and CDR2 as YFSETQ. There are 12 residues in the CDR3. J lost 5 bases, V lost 4 bases, and 2 bases had no gene match. This CDR3 reads CASSVQGTEAFF. The DNA for the CDR3 is TGCGCCAGCAGCGTACAGGGGACTGAAGCTTTCTTT.

The chain carries TRBV30 and TRBJ1-6; D gene ambiguous. This CDR3 has 13 residues. Germline CDR1 and CDR2: GTSNPN and SVGIG (reference sequence). Trimming pared 3 bases from V and 2 bases from J, leaving 5 bases between. DNA for the CDR3: TGTGCCTGGAGCTATGCCTATAATTCACCCCTCCACTTT. It translates to CAWSYAYNSPLHF.

The V gene is TRBV10-3, the J gene TRBJ1-1; maybe TRBD1 (5 bases). The length of the CDR3 is 12 residues. The V gene's germline CDR1 is ENHRY and CDR2 SYGVKD. Trimming cost V 7 bases and J 5 bases, with 11 bases left between them. The CDR3 sequence: CAINQGGTEAFF. The CDR3 DNA reads TGTGCCATCAACCAGGGTGGGACTGAAGCTTTCTTT.

This clone was observed a few times. The gene calls are TRBV6-1 and TRBJ1-2; 7 positions match TRBD1. Germline V gene data show CDR1 as MNHNS and CDR2 as SASEGT. This CDR3 region has 14 residues. V was clipped by 3 bases and J by 5 bases; unmatched bases: 6. The DNA for the CDR3 is TGTGCCAGCAGTGACGGAGGACAGGCATATGGCTACACCTTC. It translates to CASSDGGQAYGYTF.

V is TRBV21-1 and J is TRBJ1-1. TRBV21-1 is given as a pseudogene. This CDR3 comprises 15 residues. The CDR3 nucleotides are TGTGCCAGCAGCAAAGCGCGAGGGATCGGGACTGAAGCTTTCTTT. Protein product: CASSKARGIGTEAFF.

This clone has a single count. In the same sample, other DNA sequences code for this CDR3. V is TRBV9 and J is TRBJ1-5; D ambiguous. This CDR3 has 13 amino acids. V lost 0 bases, J lost 6 bases, and 7 bases lay in between. Germline lookup yields CDR1 SGDLS and CDR2 YYNGEE. The CDR3 coding sequence is TGTGCCAGCAGCGTAGATGGGAGTCAGCCCCAGCATTTT. This translates into CASSVDGSQPQHF.

This chain joins TRBV21-1 and TRBJ1-5. TRBV21-1 is a pseudogene. The CDR3 spans 13 residues. The CDR3 DNA is TGTGCCAGCAACTTGAAGGGAGGCCAGCCCCAGCATTTT. Translated, it gives CASNLKGGQPQHF.

The rearrangement links TRBV5-6 to TRBJ2-5, with D maybe TRBD1 (5 bases). This CDR3 spans 13 amino acids. Germline V gene data show CDR1 as SGHDT and CDR2 as YYEEEE. Trimming took off 1 base at V and 5 bases at J, with 9 bases between the two ends. The CDR3 protein is CASSLRGWETQYF. The CDR3 coding sequence is TGTGCCAGCAGCTTGAGGGGTTGGGAGACCCAGTACTTC.

Details on this clone: Distinct nucleotide sequences in the sample also encode this CDR3. This chain connects TRBV19 to TRBJ2-1, with 9 bases identical to TRBD2. CDR1 and CDR2 from the germline V gene are LNHDA and SQIVND (reference sequence). CDR3 length equals 15 residues. Trimming cost V 1 base and J 4 bases; bases outside gene matches: 2. CDR3 residues: CASSIGTSVYNEQFF. For the CDR3, the DNA is TGTGCCAGTAGTATAGGGACTAGCGTGTACAATGAGCAGTTCTTC.

V gene TRBV2 combines with J gene TRBJ2-1, with TRBD2 matching over 7 bases. The CDR3 is 15 residues long. V lost 4 bases and J lost 3; bases outside the gene matches: 6. Germline V gene data show CDR1 as SNHLY and CDR2 as FYNNEI. The CDR3 protein is CASSVDGGGYNEQFF. CDR3 sequence (DNA): TGTGCCAGCAGTGTCGATGGCGGGGGCTACAATGAGCAGTTCTTC.

This clone was counted between two and nine times. V gene TRBV27 combines with J gene TRBJ2-2; tentatively, D is TRBD2 (5 bases). This CDR3 region has 16 residues. Germline V lookup: CDR1 MNHEY, CDR2 SMNVEV (reference sequence). Trimming took 5 bases from V and 2 from J, leaving 15 bases between them. DNA of the CDR3: TGTGCCAGCAGTCAGACACCCCGGGGTAACACCGGGGAGCTGTTTTTT. Protein: CASSQTPRGNTGELFF.

This chain connects TRBV4-1 to TRBJ2-1, with 10 bases that match TRBD2. V dropped 0 bases and J dropped 4; count of bases not matched to a gene: 9. CDR3 length: 18 residues. CDR1 and CDR2 from the germline V gene are MGHRA and YSYEKL. The CDR3 bases are TGCGCCAGCAGCCAAGATAATCTAGCGGGAGATTGGTACAATGAGCAGTTCTTC. Translating it yields CASSQDNLAGDWYNEQFF.

This chain joins TRBV25-1 and TRBJ2-1; tentatively, D is TRBD2 (5 bases). The CDR3 covers 15 residues. The germline CDR1 and CDR2 sequences are MGHDK and SYGVNS. The germline V and J ends were trimmed by 4 bases and 2 bases, with 12 bases remaining between them. The CDR3 DNA is TGTGCCAGCAGTGGGGCGGGCCTCCCCTACAATGAGCAGTTCTTC. Its translation: CASSGAGLPYNEQFF. Together with reference TRBV25-1 and TRBJ2-1, the CDR3 gives the full variable domain: EADIYQTPRYLVIGTGKKITLECSQTMGHDKMYWYQQDPGMELHLIHYSYGVNSTEKGDLSSESTVSRIRTEHFPLTLESARPSHTSQYLCASSGAGLPYNEQFFGPGTRLTVL.

The chain joins TRBV5-6 to TRBJ2-5; perhaps TRBD1 as D (5 bases). The CDR3 runs 13 residues. The V gene lost 4 bases and the J gene lost 6 bases, with 13 bases spanning the gap. Germline V gene sequence: CDR1 SGHDT, CDR2 YYEEEE. For the CDR3, the DNA is TGTGCCAGCAGCACCCAGGGTACAAAGACCCAGTACTTC. It specifies CASSTQGTKTQYF.

The chain employs TRBV27 and TRBJ2-3; D remains unclear. V was clipped by 5 bases and J by 1 base, with 10 bases between them. CDR3 length: 14 amino acids. Germline CDR1 MNHEY, CDR2 SMNVEV (reference sequence). The DNA for the CDR3 is TGTGCCAGCAGTAATCCCCTCCGCACAGATACGCAGTATTTT. This encodes CASSNPLRTDTQYF.

V and J are TRBV9 and TRBJ1-2; 8 bases match TRBD1. Germline V gene lookup returns CDR1 SGDLS and CDR2 YYNGEE. The CDR3 extends over 14 amino acids. Trimming cost V 5 bases and J 3 bases; bases outside gene matches: 6. In nucleotides, the CDR3 is TGTGCCAGCAGGGCACTGGACAGGGACTATGGCTACACCTTC. Amino acid sequence: CASRALDRDYGYTF. The entire variable domain, with the rest obtained from reference TRBV9 and TRBJ1-2, is as follows: DSGVTQTPKHLITATGQRVTLRCSPRSGDLSVYWYQQSLDQGLQFLIQYYNGEERAKGNILERFSAQQFPDLHSELNLSSLELGDSALYFCASRALDRDYGYTFGSGTRLTVV.

The chain uses TRBV5-4 and TRBJ2-5; 7 positions agree with TRBD1. Germline-derived CDR1 and CDR2 are SGHNT and YYREEE (reference sequence). V trimming: 5 bases; J trimming: 5 bases; junction bases outside the gene matches: 12. The CDR3 loop spans 15 amino acids. CDR3 amino acids: CASSPGTVSRETQYF. The CDR3 bases are TGTGCCAGCAGTCCCGGGACAGTAAGTCGGGAGACCCAGTACTTC.

The V gene is TRBV19, the J gene TRBJ2-5; 8 nucleotides align to TRBD2. The V gene's germline CDR1 is LNHDA and CDR2 SQIVND (reference sequence). This CDR3 comprises 17 residues. The V segment lost 2 bases and the J segment 3 bases; nucleotides outside the gene matches: 11. CDR3 nucleotides: TGTGCCAGTAGTATACTCCTCGGAGTAGCGGGAAAAGAGACCCAGTACTTC. It translates to CASSILLGVAGKETQYF.

The J gene is TRBJ2-5, the V gene TRBV12-3 or TRBV12-4; TRBD2 is a possible D gene (5 bases). Trimming removed 3 bases at V and 1 base at J, with 6 bases between. The CDR3 runs 13 residues. CDR3 DNA sequence: TGTGCCAGCAGTTTTCGGGGCCAAGAGACCCAGTACTTC. Translated, it gives CASSFRGQETQYF.

The chain's CDR3 is CASRPTGTLLFNEQFF. The CDR3 DNA sequence: TGTGCCAGCAGACCGACAGGAACTCTGCTCTTCAATGAGCAGTTCTTC. This chain links TRBV7-9 with TRBJ2-1, with D perhaps TRBD1 (6 bases). Germline CDR1 is SEHNR and CDR2 is FQNEAQ (reference sequence). Trimming cost V 6 bases and J 6 bases, with 21 bases left between them. This CDR3 is 16 amino acids long. The full variable domain, completed using reference TRBV7-9 and TRBJ2-1, is DTGVSQNPRHKITKRGQNVTFRCDPISEHNRLYWYRQTLGQGPEFLTYFQNEAQLEKSRLLSDRFSAERPKGSFSTLEIQRTEQGDSAMYLCASRPTGTLLFNEQFFGPGTRLTVL.

This chain links TRBV3-1 (or the pseudogene TRBV3-2) with TRBJ2-1; tentatively, D is TRBD2 (5 bases). Between the trimmed V and J ends, which lost 0 bases and 8 bases, there was a span of 5 bases. This CDR3 has 12 residues. Germline loops: CDR1 LGHDT, CDR2 YNNKEL (reference sequence). The CDR3 region has the DNA TGTGCCAGCAGCCAAGACGGGGATGAGCAGTTCTTC. This gives the protein CASSQDGDEQFF.

This clone showed up just once. The gene calls are TRBV11-2 and TRBJ2-6; the D gene is possibly TRBD1 (6 bases). CDR3 length: 19 residues. V was clipped by 3 bases and J by 0 bases, with 18 bases between them. Germline CDR1 and CDR2: SGHAT and FQNNGV. This CDR3 is CASSFPIRGKSSGANVLTF. In DNA form, the CDR3 reads TGTGCCAGCAGCTTTCCTATTAGGGGGAAAAGCTCTGGGGCCAACGTCCTGACTTTC.